This T cell receptor beta chain was documented in a study of T cell repertoires in cytomegalovirus infection. About the research overall: Well-studied HLA-B-restricted epitopes and recently identified HLA-C-restricted epitopes of CMV were both used in the study. Shared public TCR beta signatures pointed to both CMV infection and a matching HLA type.

Turning to this clonotype: The antigen is not known.

MiXCR, applied by TCRdb to the reads, yields one record per CDR3 protein. The repertoire holds around 430,000 distinct CDR3 sequences, with more than 40% as singletons. Findings and caveats of the study: The ex vivo response was dominated by HLA-C-restricted CMV-specific TCR beta clonotypes.

Here the sequenced sample was cultured PBMCs, taken from culture after CMV antigen stimulation. The clonotype was recovered from a human donor in good health (CMV status not recorded). Some clones in this sample may be carry-over from other donors' samples.

The CDR3 nucleotides are TGCGCCAGCAGCTTGACCGGGACAGGCAATGAGCAGTTCTTC. Residues: CASSLTGTGNEQFF. This chain joins TRBV5-1 and TRBJ2-1, with TRBD1 matching 8 bases. Germline lookup yields CDR1 SGHRS and CDR2 YFSETQ. The CDR3 runs to 14 residues. J gave up 6 bases and V 1 base, and 3 bases lay outside the gene matches.